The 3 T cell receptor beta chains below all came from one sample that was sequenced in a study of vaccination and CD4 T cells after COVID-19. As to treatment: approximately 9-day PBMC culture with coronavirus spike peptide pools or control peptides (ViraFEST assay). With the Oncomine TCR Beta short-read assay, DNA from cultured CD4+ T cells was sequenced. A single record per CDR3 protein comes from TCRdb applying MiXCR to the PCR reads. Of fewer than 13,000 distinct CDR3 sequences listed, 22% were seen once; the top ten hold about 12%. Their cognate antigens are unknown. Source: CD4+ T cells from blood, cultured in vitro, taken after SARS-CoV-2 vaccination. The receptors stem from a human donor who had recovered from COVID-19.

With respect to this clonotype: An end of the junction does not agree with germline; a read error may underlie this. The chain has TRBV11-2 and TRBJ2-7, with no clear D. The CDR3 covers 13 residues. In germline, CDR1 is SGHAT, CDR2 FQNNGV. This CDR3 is CASSSSPGQLIHF. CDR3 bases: TGTGCCAGCAGCTCATCCCCCGGGCAGCTTATCCACTTC.

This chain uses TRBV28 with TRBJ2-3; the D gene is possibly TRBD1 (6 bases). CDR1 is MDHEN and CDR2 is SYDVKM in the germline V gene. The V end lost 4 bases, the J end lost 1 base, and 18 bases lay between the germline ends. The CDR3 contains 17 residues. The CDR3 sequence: CASSSLTGIWGTDTQYF. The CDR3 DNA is TGTGCCAGCAGTTCCCTCACAGGGATTTGGGGCACAGATACGCAGTATTTT.

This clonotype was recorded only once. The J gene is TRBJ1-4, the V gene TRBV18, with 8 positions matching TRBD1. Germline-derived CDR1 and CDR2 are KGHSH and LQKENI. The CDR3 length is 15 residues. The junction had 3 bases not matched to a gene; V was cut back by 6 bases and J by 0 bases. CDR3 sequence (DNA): TGTGCCAGCTCGTCACAGGGGGCAACTAATGAAAAACTGTTTTTT. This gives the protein CASSSQGATNEKLFF.